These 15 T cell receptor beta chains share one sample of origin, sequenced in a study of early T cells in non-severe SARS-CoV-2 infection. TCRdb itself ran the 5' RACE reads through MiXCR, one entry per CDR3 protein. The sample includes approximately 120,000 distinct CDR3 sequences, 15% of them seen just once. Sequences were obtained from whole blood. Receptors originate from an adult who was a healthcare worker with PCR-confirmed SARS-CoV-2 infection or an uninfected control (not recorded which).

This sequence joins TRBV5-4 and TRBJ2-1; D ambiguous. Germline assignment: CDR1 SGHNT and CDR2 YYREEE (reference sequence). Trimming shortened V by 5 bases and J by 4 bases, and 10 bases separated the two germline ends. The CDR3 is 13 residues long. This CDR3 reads CASSLIEYNEQFF. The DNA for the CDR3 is TGTGCCAGCAGTTTGATCGAGTACAATGAGCAGTTCTTC.

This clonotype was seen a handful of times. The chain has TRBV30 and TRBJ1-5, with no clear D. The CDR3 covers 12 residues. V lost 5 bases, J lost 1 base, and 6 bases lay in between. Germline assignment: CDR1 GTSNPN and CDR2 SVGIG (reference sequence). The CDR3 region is CAWAASNQPQHF. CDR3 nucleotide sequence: TGTGCCTGGGCCGCAAGCAATCAGCCCCAGCATTTT.

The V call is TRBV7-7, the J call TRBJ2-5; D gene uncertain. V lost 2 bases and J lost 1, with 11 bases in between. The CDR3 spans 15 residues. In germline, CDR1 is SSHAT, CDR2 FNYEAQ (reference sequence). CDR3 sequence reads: CASSLQLDLQETQYF. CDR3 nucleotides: TGTGCCAGCAGCTTACAACTCGACCTCCAAGAGACCCAGTACTTC.

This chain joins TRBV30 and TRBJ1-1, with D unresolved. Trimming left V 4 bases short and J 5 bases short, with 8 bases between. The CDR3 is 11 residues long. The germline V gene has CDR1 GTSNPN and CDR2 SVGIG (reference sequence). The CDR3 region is CAWIWRTEAFF. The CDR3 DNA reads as TGTGCCTGGATCTGGAGGACTGAAGCTTTCTTT.

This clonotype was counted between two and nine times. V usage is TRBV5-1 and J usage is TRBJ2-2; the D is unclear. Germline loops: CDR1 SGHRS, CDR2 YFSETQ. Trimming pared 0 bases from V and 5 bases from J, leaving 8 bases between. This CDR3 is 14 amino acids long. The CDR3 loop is CASSLGDETGELFF. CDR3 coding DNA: TGCGCCAGCAGCTTGGGGGATGAAACCGGGGAGCTGTTTTTT.

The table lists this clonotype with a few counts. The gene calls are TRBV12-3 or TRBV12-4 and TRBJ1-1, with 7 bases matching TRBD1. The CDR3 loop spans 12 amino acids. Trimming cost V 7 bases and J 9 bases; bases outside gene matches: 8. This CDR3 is CASTGQAAKAFF. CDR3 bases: TGTGCCAGCACCGGACAGGCCGCTAAAGCTTTCTTT.

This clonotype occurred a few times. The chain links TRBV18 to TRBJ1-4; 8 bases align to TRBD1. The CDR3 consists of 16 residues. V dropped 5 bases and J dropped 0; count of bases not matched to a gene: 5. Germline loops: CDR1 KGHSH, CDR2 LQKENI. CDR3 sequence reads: CASSADRAATNEKLFF. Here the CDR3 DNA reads TGTGCCAGCTCAGCGGACAGGGCTGCAACTAATGAAAAACTGTTTTTT.

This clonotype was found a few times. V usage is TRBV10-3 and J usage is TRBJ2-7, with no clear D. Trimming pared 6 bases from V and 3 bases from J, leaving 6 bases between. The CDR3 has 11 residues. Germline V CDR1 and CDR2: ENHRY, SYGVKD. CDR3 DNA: TGTGCCATCAGAAGTGGCTACGAGCAGTACTTC. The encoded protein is CAIRSGYEQYF.

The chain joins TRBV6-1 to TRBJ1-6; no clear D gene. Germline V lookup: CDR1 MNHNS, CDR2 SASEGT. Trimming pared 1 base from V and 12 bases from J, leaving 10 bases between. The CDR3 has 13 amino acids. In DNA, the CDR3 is TGTGCCAGCAGTGAAGATAGCCGCCTACCCCTCCACTTT. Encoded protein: CASSEDSRLPLHF.

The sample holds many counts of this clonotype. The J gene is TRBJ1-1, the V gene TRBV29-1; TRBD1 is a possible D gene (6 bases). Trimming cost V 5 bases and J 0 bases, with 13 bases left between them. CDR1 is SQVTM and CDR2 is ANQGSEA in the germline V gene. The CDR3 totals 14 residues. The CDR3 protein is CSVKGGHLNTEAFF. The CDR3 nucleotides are TGCAGCGTTAAAGGGGGACACCTGAACACTGAAGCTTTCTTT.

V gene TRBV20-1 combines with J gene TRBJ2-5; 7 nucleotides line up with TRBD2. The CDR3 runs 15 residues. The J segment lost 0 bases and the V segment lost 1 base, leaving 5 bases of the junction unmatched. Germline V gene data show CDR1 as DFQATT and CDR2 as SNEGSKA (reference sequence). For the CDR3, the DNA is TGCAGTGCTAGAGCCCGGGACTACCACCAAGAGACCCAGTACTTC. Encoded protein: CSARARDYHQETQYF.

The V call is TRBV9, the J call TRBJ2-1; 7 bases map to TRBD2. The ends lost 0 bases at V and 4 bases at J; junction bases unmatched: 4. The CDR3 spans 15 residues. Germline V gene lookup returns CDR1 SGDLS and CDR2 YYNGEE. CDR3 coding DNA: TGTGCCAGCAGCGTAGGGAGCGGGGAGTACAATGAGCAGTTCTTC. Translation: CASSVGSGEYNEQFF.

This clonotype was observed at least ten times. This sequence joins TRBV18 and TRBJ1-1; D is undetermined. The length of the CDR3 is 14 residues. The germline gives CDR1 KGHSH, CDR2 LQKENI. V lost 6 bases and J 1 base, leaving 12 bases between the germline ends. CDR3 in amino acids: CASSPSVGNTEAFF. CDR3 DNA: TGTGCCAGCTCTCCTTCCGTCGGGAACACTGAAGCTTTCTTT.

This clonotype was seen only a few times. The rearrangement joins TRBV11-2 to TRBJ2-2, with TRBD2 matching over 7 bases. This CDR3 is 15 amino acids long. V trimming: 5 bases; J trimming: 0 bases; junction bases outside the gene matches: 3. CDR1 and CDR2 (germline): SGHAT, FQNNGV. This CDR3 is CASSLGLSNTGELFF. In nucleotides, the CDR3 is TGTGCCAGCAGCCTGGGACTATCGAACACCGGGGAGCTGTTTTTT.

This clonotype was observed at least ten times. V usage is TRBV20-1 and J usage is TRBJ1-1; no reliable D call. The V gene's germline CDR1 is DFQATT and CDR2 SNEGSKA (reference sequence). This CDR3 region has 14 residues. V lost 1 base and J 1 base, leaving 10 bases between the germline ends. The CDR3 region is CSARAWTPNTEAFF. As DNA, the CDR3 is TGCAGTGCTAGAGCTTGGACGCCGAACACTGAAGCTTTCTTT.